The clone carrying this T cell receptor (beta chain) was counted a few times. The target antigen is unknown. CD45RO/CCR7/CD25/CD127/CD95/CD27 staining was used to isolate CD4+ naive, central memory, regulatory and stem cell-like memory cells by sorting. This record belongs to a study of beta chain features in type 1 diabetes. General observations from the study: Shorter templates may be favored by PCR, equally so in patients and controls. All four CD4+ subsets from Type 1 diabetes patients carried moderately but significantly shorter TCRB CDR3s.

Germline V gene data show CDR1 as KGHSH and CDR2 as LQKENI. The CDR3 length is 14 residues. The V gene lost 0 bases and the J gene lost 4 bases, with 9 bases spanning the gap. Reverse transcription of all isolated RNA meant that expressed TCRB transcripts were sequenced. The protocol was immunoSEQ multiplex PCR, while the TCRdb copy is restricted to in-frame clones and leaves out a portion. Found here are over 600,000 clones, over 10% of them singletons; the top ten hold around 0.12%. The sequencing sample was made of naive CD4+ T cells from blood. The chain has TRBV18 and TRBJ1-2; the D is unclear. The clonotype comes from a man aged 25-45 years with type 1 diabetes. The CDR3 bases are TGTGCCAGCTCACCACCTTTGGAGGGCTATGGCTACACCTTC. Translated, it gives CASSPPLEGYGYTF.